A single sample gave rise to the 28 T cell receptor beta chains below, sequenced in a study of PD-L1 blockade in urothelial cancer (dated by TCRdb to 2016 to 2017). Receptors were amplified or captured by the immunoSEQ multiplex PCR assay. What TCRdb holds here is the immuneACCESS table cut down to in-frame rearrangements. Part of the clones is not present; checked against another copy, under half of the missing clones reflect an unresolved V gene, and the others are unexplained. The sample profile shows 95,000 to 100,000 clones; around 86% of them were found once. The leading ten clones occupy approximately 2% of the sample. The sample's time point label, decoded: pretreatment peripheral blood. The source was PBMCs, collected around atezolizumab (anti-PD-L1) treatment. The receptors come from a man aged 60 to 69 with urothelial cancer.

The rearrangement links TRBV4-1 to TRBJ2-7, with TRBD2 matching over 7 bases. Germline V gene lookup returns CDR1 MGHRA and CDR2 YSYEKL. The CDR3 length is 16 residues. The V segment lost 0 bases and the J segment 1 base; nucleotides outside the gene matches: 6. The CDR3 DNA is TGCGCCAGCAGCCAAGATGTCACTAGCGCGTCCTACGAGCAGTACTTC. The encoded protein is CASSQDVTSASYEQYF.

The V call is TRBV19, the J call TRBJ2-1; TRBD2 might be the D (6 bases). Germline V gene data show CDR1 as LNHDA and CDR2 as SQIVND (reference sequence). Trimming removed 4 bases at V and 2 bases at J, with 9 bases between. The CDR3 has 14 amino acids. The CDR3 protein is CASSREEPYNEQFF. In nucleotides, the CDR3 is TGTGCCAGTAGTAGGGAGGAGCCCTACAATGAGCAGTTCTTC. The variable domain in full, with the rest retrieved from reference TRBV19 and TRBJ2-1, is DGGITQSPKYLFRKEGQNVTLSCEQNLNHDAMYWYRQDPGQGLRLIYYSQIVNDFQKGDIAEGYSVSREKKESFPLTVTSAQKNPTAFYLCASSREEPYNEQFFGPGTRLTVL.

The V gene is TRBV11-1, the J gene TRBJ2-7; D call uncertain. Trimming took off 1 base at V and 7 bases at J, with 5 bases between the two ends. The germline V gene has CDR1 SGHAT and CDR2 FQDESV (reference sequence). The CDR3 has 11 residues. CDR3 residues: CASSLGREQYF. In DNA, the CDR3 is TGTGCCAGCAGCTTAGGGCGGGAGCAGTACTTC.

This chain connects TRBV4-1 to TRBJ1-5; TRBD1 agrees at 7 bases. In germline, CDR1 is MGHRA, CDR2 YSYEKL. V gave up 4 bases and J gave up 1 base; unmatched junction bases: 4. The CDR3 is 15 residues long. In nucleotides, the CDR3 is TGCGCCAGCAGCCCTCCGGGACAGAGCAATCAGCCCCAGCATTTT. Its protein product is CASSPPGQSNQPQHF.

This chain connects TRBV5-6 to TRBJ2-5; 12 bases are shared with TRBD2. Germline V CDR1 and CDR2: SGHDT, YYEEEE. The ends lost 1 base at V and 4 bases at J; junction bases unmatched: 8. The CDR3 extends over 17 amino acids. Written as DNA, the CDR3 is TGTGCCAGCAGCTTGTATTCCGCTAGCGGGGGGGGAGAGACCCAGTACTTC. It translates to CASSLYSASGGGETQYF.

About this clone itself: The same CDR3 can be traced to other DNA sequences in this sample. This chain connects TRBV5-1 to TRBJ1-1; maybe TRBD1 (5 bases). The germline V and J ends were trimmed by 4 bases and 2 bases, with 9 bases remaining between them. The germline V gene encodes CDR1 SGHRS and CDR2 YFSETQ. This CDR3 is 13 amino acids long. The CDR3 loop reads CASSPQGNTEAFF. As DNA, the CDR3 is TGCGCCAGCAGCCCCCAGGGTAACACTGAAGCTTTCTTT. The complete variable domain, with remaining parts taken from reference TRBV5-1 and TRBJ1-1, reads KAGVTQTPRYLIKTRGQQVTLSCSPISGHRSVSWYQQTPGQGLQFLFEYFSETQRNKGNFPGRFSGRQFSNSRSEMNVSTLELGDSALYLCASSPQGNTEAFFGQGTRLTVV.

The gene calls are TRBV2 and TRBJ2-5, with 8 nucleotides matching TRBD2. With 3 bases clipped from V and 9 bases from J, the junction kept 9 bases outside the gene matches. This CDR3 has 14 residues. From germline, CDR1 is SNHLY and CDR2 FYNNEI. The CDR3 loop is CASSERSGGAAQYF. CDR3 sequence (DNA): TGTGCCAGCAGTGAGCGGAGCGGGGGCGCCGCCCAGTACTTC. Filled out from reference TRBV2 and TRBJ2-5, the complete variable domain reads EPEVTQTPSHQVTQMGQEVILRCVPISNHLYFYWYRQILGQKVEFLVSFYNNEISEKSEIFDDQFSVERPDGSNFTLKIRSTKLEDSAMYFCASSERSGGAAQYFGPGTRLLVL.

The chain is built from TRBV5-4 and TRBJ2-2; no reliable D call. Trimming took 0 bases from V and 2 from J, leaving 8 bases between them. The germline CDR1 and CDR2 sequences are SGHNT and YYREEE (reference sequence). The CDR3 spans 15 residues. The CDR3 bases are TGTGCCAGCAGCTTGGCCGGTCTTAACACCGGGGAGCTGTTTTTT. This sequence encodes CASSLAGLNTGELFF.

The chain joins TRBV27 to TRBJ1-1; TRBD1 is a possible D gene (6 bases). V was clipped by 7 bases and J by 5 bases, with 20 bases between them. The CDR3 consists of 15 residues. CDR1 MNHEY and CDR2 SMNVEV come from the germline V gene (reference sequence). CDR3: CASTSYPGVQTEAFF. CDR3 nucleotide sequence: TGTGCCAGCACCTCATACCCAGGGGTACAGACTGAAGCTTTCTTT.

This chain joins TRBV6-6 and TRBJ1-2; 7 nucleotides agree with TRBD1. There are 12 residues in the CDR3. Germline lookup yields CDR1 MNHNY and CDR2 SVGAGI (reference sequence). The V gene end was trimmed by 5 bases and the J gene end by 8 bases; junction bases not matched to a gene: 5. The DNA for the CDR3 is TGTGCCAGCAGTCTTCCAGGGGGGGGCTACACCTTC. Protein: CASSLPGGGYTF.

V and J are TRBV6-1 and TRBJ2-2; 12 nucleotides align to TRBD1. The CDR3 spans 15 residues. Germline CDR1 and CDR2: MNHNS and SASEGT. The V and J ends lost 11 bases and 7 bases, in that order; junction bases with no gene match: 11. This CDR3 is CAADRDRGRVGELFF. The CDR3 nucleotides are TGTGCCGCCGACCGGGACAGGGGGCGCGTCGGGGAGCTGTTTTTT.

This clone has only a few counts. The rearrangement uses TRBV5-5 and TRBJ2-7, with TRBD2 as a possible D gene (5 bases). Germline V gene data show CDR1 as SGHKS and CDR2 as YYEKEE (reference sequence). The CDR3 runs 14 residues. V lost 0 bases and J lost 2, with 9 bases in between. The CDR3 region is CASSLVPGTYEQYF. DNA for the CDR3: TGTGCCAGCAGCTTGGTCCCGGGGACCTACGAGCAGTACTTC. Combining the CDR3 with reference TRBV5-5 and TRBJ2-7 gives the whole variable domain DAGVTQSPTHLIKTRGQQVTLRCSPISGHKSVSWYQQVLGQGPQFIFQYYEKEERGRGNFPDRFSARQFPNYSSELNVNALLLGDSALYLCASSLVPGTYEQYFGPGTRLTVT.

This chain uses TRBV18 with TRBJ1-2; no reliable D call. Germline CDR1 is KGHSH and CDR2 is LQKENI. Trimming shortened V by 2 bases and J by 0 bases, and 13 bases separated the two germline ends. CDR3 size: 16 residues. CDR3 in DNA: TGTGCCAGCTCACCAGACACATTGGGTGCTAACTATGGCTACACCTTC. Protein sequence: CASSPDTLGANYGYTF. The full variable domain, completed using reference TRBV18 and TRBJ1-2, is NAGVMQNPRHLVRRRGQEARLRCSPMKGHSHVYWYRQLPEEGLKFMVYLQKENIIDESGMPKERFSAEFPKEGPSILRIQQVVRGDSAAYFCASSPDTLGANYGYTFGSGTRLTVV.

For this clone: Compared with germline, one end of the junction differs, possibly owing to a read error. The chain has TRBV6-5 and TRBJ1-1, with 7 bases matching TRBD1. The germline gives CDR1 MNHEY, CDR2 SVGAGI. The CDR3 is 13 residues long. In DNA, the CDR3 is TGTGCCAGCAGTTACTTCGGGGTCGACGACAGGGAGTTT. The encoded protein is CASSYFGVDDREF.

The gene calls are TRBV6-5 and TRBJ1-1; no clear D. The CDR3 has 13 amino acids. Germline V gene sequence: CDR1 MNHEY, CDR2 SVGAGI. The ends were cut back, 7 bases at V and 1 base at J, with 10 bases in the middle. CDR3: CASTLTRNTEAFF. CDR3 DNA: TGTGCCAGCACCCTCACACGGAACACTGAAGCTTTCTTT.

J is TRBJ1-4 and V is TRBV30; a weak D match, TRBD1 (5 bases). V lost 3 bases and J 2 bases, leaving 10 bases between the germline ends. The CDR3 loop spans 14 amino acids. Germline loops: CDR1 GTSNPN, CDR2 SVGIG (reference sequence). This CDR3 reads CAWSRGRTNEKLFF. CDR3 DNA: TGTGCCTGGAGCCGGGGGAGGACTAATGAAAAACTGTTTTTT.

This chain uses TRBV7-2 with TRBJ2-1, with 10 positions matching TRBD2. CDR3 length: 16 amino acids. Unmatched junction bases numbered 7, after V lost 4 bases and J lost 4 bases. CDR1 and CDR2 (germline): SGHTA, FQGNSA. The CDR3 bases are TGTGCCAGCAGCTCGAGGGGACTAGCGAATTACAATGAGCAGTTCTTC. Translating it yields CASSSRGLANYNEQFF.

The gene calls are TRBV4-1 and TRBJ1-2; 10 bases fit TRBD1. V lost 1 base and J lost 3; bases outside the gene matches: 11. The CDR3 sequence is 18 residues long. CDR1 is MGHRA, CDR2 YSYEKL, per germline. CDR3 nucleotides: TGCGCCAGCAGCCAAGTTCTCTTTCCGGGACAGGGGTACTATGGCTACACCTTC. It codes for CASSQVLFPGQGYYGYTF.

The rearrangement joins TRBV10-3 to TRBJ1-2; tentative D call: TRBD1 (5 bases). V lost 8 bases and J 4 bases, leaving 17 bases between the germline ends. The germline V gene encodes CDR1 ENHRY and CDR2 SYGVKD. CDR3 length: 14 amino acids. The CDR3 region is CAIAGETRAYGYTF. The CDR3 DNA sequence: TGTGCCATCGCGGGGGAGACCAGGGCCTATGGCTACACCTTC.

The genes are TRBV10-2 and TRBJ1-6; D gene ambiguous. V gave up 0 bases and J gave up 0 bases, with 6 bases separating them. Germline loops: CDR1 WSHSY, CDR2 SAAADI. This CDR3 region has 16 residues. This chain's CDR3 is CASSESGSSYNSPLHF. Here the CDR3 DNA reads TGCGCCAGCAGTGAGTCGGGGAGCTCCTATAATTCACCCCTCCACTTT.

Here the CDR3 reads CASSIGQAPSNTGELFF. The CDR3 region has the DNA TGTGCCAGTAGTATCGGACAGGCCCCCTCTAACACCGGGGAGCTGTTTTTT. V and J are TRBV19 and TRBJ2-2; 7 bases fit TRBD1. The ends lost 3 bases at V and 2 bases at J; junction bases unmatched: 9. Germline V gene lookup returns CDR1 LNHDA and CDR2 SQIVND (reference sequence). The CDR3 contains 17 residues. The full variable domain, its missing parts supplied by reference TRBV19 and TRBJ2-2, is DGGITQSPKYLFRKEGQNVTLSCEQNLNHDAMYWYRQDPGQGLRLIYYSQIVNDFQKGDIAEGYSVSREKKESFPLTVTSAQKNPTAFYLCASSIGQAPSNTGELFFGEGSRLTVL.

This chain links TRBV28 with TRBJ2-5, with 7 bases fitting TRBD1. The V gene end was trimmed by 7 bases and the J gene end by 4 bases; junction bases not matched to a gene: 12. This CDR3 is 15 amino acids long. CDR1 and CDR2 (germline): MDHEN, SYDVKM. CDR3 sequence (DNA): TGTGCCAGCATAGGAGACAGGGCAATGGGAGAGACCCAGTACTTC. Translation: CASIGDRAMGETQYF.

The chain recombines TRBV28 with TRBJ2-7; 7 nucleotides match TRBD1. Unmatched junction bases numbered 15, after V lost 6 bases and J lost 7 bases. The CDR3 runs 15 residues. Germline lookup yields CDR1 MDHEN and CDR2 SYDVKM. The CDR3, as DNA: TGTGCCAGCAGACCGACAGGGAGCAAGTCGGGGGAGCAGTACTTC. This encodes CASRPTGSKSGEQYF.

This sequence joins TRBV11-3 and TRBJ1-1, with TRBD1 matching 8 bases. This CDR3 is 15 amino acids long. Germline V gene sequence: CDR1 SGHNT, CDR2 YENEEA. V gave up 4 bases and J gave up 5 bases; unmatched junction bases: 9. CDR3 sequence (DNA): TGTGCCAGCAGCTCAGGACAGGGAGGGAGTACTGAAGCTTTCTTT. It specifies CASSSGQGGSTEAFF.

The chain combines TRBV10-3 with TRBJ1-3; D is unresolved. V was shortened by 6 bases and J by 0 bases, with 12 bases between the two germline ends. The CDR3 extends over 15 amino acids. Germline V lookup: CDR1 ENHRY, CDR2 SYGVKD. CDR3: CAISSPRYSGNTIYF. The CDR3 nucleotides read TGTGCCATCAGCAGCCCGAGGTACTCTGGAAACACCATATATTTT.

This chain connects TRBV6-5 to TRBJ1-2; TRBD1 aligns across 9 bases. V dropped 4 bases and J dropped 6; count of bases not matched to a gene: 9. Germline values: CDR1 MNHEY, CDR2 SVGAGI. The CDR3 is 15 residues long. The CDR3 bases are TGTGCCAGCAGTTCTCCCCACAGGGGGCACGATGGCTACACCTTC. It encodes CASSSPHRGHDGYTF.

V is TRBV7-3 and J is TRBJ2-6; 11 nucleotides match TRBD1. Germline assignment: CDR1 SGHTA and CDR2 FQGTGA. V was clipped by 4 bases and J by 2 bases; unmatched bases: 4. This CDR3 has 17 amino acids. In nucleotides, the CDR3 is TGTGCCAGCAGCTGGACAGGGGGCGCAGCTGGGGCCAACGTCCTGACTTTC. It yields the protein CASSWTGGAAGANVLTF.

The genes are TRBV27 and TRBJ1-1, with TRBD1 matching over 7 bases. Trimming cost V 5 bases and J 3 bases; bases outside gene matches: 12. Germline assignment: CDR1 MNHEY and CDR2 SMNVEV (reference sequence). This CDR3 is 16 amino acids long. The CDR3 protein is CASSPTTHRGHTEAFF. The CDR3 coding sequence is TGTGCCAGCAGTCCCACTACCCACAGGGGTCACACTGAAGCTTTCTTT.